This note documents a single TCR beta chain sequence. This specimen comes from a study of cytomegalovirus exposure and HLA in healthy donors. J lost 3 bases, V lost 1 base, and 0 bases had no gene match. Per the germline V gene, CDR1 is LGHNA and CDR2 is YSLEER. The CDR3 extends over 14 amino acids. PCR used 60 Vbeta primers and 13 Jbeta primers. Data came from immunoSEQ multiplex PCR; TCRdb stores just in-frame clones and leaves some out. The sample records roughly 150,000 clones, roughly 80% being singletons. Sequences were obtained from PBMCs. The chain is built from TRBV4-3 and TRBJ2-4, with 7 bases identical to TRBD1. The receptor's source is a man between 18 and 35 years old in good health and CMV-seronegative. CDR3 sequence: CASSQGQGKNIQYF. The CDR3 nucleotides read TGCGCCAGCAGCCAAGGACAGGGCAAAAACATTCAGTACTTC.